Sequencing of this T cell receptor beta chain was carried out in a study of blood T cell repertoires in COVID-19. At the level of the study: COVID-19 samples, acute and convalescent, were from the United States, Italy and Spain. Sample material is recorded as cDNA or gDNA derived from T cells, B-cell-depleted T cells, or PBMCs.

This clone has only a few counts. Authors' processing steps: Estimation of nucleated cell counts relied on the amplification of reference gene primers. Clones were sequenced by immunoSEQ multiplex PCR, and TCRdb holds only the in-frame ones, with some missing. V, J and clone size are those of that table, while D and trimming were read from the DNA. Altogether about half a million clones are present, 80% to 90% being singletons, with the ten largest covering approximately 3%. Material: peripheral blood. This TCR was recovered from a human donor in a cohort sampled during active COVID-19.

The CDR3 DNA is TGTGCCAGCAGCAGACAGAGTTTAGCCTCTAATGAAAAACTGTTTTTT. Translated: CASSRQSLASNEKLFF. The chain links TRBV7-2 to TRBJ1-4, with a tentative D call TRBD1 (5 bases). The V gene lost 5 bases and the J gene lost 3 bases, with 16 bases spanning the gap. CDR1 is SGHTA and CDR2 is FQGNSA in the germline V gene. CDR3 length: 16 residues.